The 15 T cell receptor beta chains presented below share a single source sample, sequenced in a study of beta chain features in type 1 diabetes. The entirety of the isolated RNA underwent reverse transcription, so expressed TCRB transcripts were sequenced. Clones were sequenced by immunoSEQ multiplex PCR, and TCRdb holds only the in-frame ones, with some missing. This table has 240,000 or so clones, less than 35% appearing once. The material sequenced was central memory CD4+ T cells from blood. These receptor sequences come from a man aged 25 to 45 in good health.

This clone was detected ten times or more. V is TRBV10-3 and J is TRBJ2-5; no firm D call. Trimming stripped 3 bases from V and 3 bases from J, with 5 bases between. Germline CDR1 is ENHRY and CDR2 is SYGVKD. This CDR3 region has 12 residues. DNA for the CDR3: TGTGCCATCAGTGACGGTAAAGAGACCCAGTACTTC. Its translation: CAISDGKETQYF.

In this sample, this clone turned up a few times. This sequence joins TRBV29-1 and TRBJ2-5, with TRBD1 matching over 8 bases. This CDR3 is 14 amino acids long. Germline V gives CDR1 SQVTM, CDR2 ANQGSEA. V trimming: 4 bases; J trimming: 0 bases; junction bases outside the gene matches: 4. CDR3 loop: CSVGTGGYQETQYF. The CDR3 coding sequence is TGCAGCGTTGGAACAGGGGGATACCAAGAGACCCAGTACTTC.

Note on this clone: The same CDR3 arises from other DNA sequences in this sample as well. The chain couples TRBV7-9 to TRBJ2-7; 7 bases map to TRBD2. Germline loops: CDR1 SEHNR, CDR2 FQNEAQ (reference sequence). The V gene end was trimmed by 6 bases and the J gene end by 3 bases; junction bases not matched to a gene: 2. This CDR3 has 12 amino acids. This CDR3 is CASSRDYYEQYF. The CDR3 nucleotides are TGTGCCAGCAGTAGGGACTACTACGAGCAGTACTTC.

The J gene is TRBJ1-2, the V gene TRBV7-9; no firm D call. CDR1 and CDR2 from the germline V gene are SEHNR and FQNEAQ (reference sequence). Trimming cost V 2 bases and J 7 bases, with 8 bases left between them. The CDR3 length is 12 residues. The CDR3 sequence is CASSLSLGGYTF. The CDR3 DNA is TGTGCCAGCAGCTTATCGTTGGGTGGCTACACCTTC.

The chain combines TRBV19 with TRBJ1-2; TRBD1 matches at 7 bases. With 6 bases clipped from V and 7 bases from J, the junction kept 8 bases outside the gene matches. Germline V gives CDR1 LNHDA, CDR2 SQIVND (reference sequence). This CDR3 region has 13 residues. CDR3 sequence (DNA): TGTGCCAGTAGGCTAGACGACAGGGCTGGCTACACCTTC. Translated: CASRLDDRAGYTF. Looking up the rest from reference TRBV19 and TRBJ1-2 gives the full variable domain: DGGITQSPKYLFRKEGQNVTLSCEQNLNHDAMYWYRQDPGQGLRLIYYSQIVNDFQKGDIAEGYSVSREKKESFPLTVTSAQKNPTAFYLCASRLDDRAGYTFGSGTRLTVV.

The genes are TRBV7-2 and TRBJ2-7; 11 nucleotides match TRBD2. The CDR3 sequence is 13 residues long. Germline CDR1 is SGHTA and CDR2 is FQGNSA. The V and J ends lost 5 bases and 7 bases, in that order; junction bases with no gene match: 4. CDR3: CASSGLAGGEQYF. For the CDR3, the DNA is TGTGCCAGCAGCGGGCTAGCGGGGGGAGAGCAGTACTTC.

The rearrangement uses TRBV30 and TRBJ1-2; unclear D gene. This CDR3 has 14 residues. Germline values: CDR1 GTSNPN, CDR2 SVGIG (reference sequence). V was trimmed by 2 bases and J by 2 bases, leaving 12 bases between them. The CDR3 protein is CAWSPPGQNYGYTF. The CDR3 coding sequence is TGTGCCTGGAGTCCCCCTGGGCAGAACTATGGCTACACCTTC.

This clone has ten or more counts. The chain carries TRBV28 and TRBJ1-5; D not resolved. The CDR3 spans 14 residues. V shed 9 bases and J shed 0 bases, with 12 bases lying between them. Germline-derived CDR1 and CDR2 are MDHEN and SYDVKM. In DNA, the CDR3 is TGTGCCAGTGCCGGGCACGCTAGCAATCAGCCCCAGCATTTT. It yields the protein CASAGHASNQPQHF.

This rearrangement joins TRBV9 to TRBJ2-1; D is uncertain. Deletions cut 5 bases from V and 0 bases from J, with 12 bases between. The CDR3 runs to 15 residues. Germline lookup yields CDR1 SGDLS and CDR2 YYNGEE. CDR3 loop: CASSPPGISYNEQFF. The CDR3, as DNA: TGTGCCAGCAGTCCTCCAGGCATCTCCTACAATGAGCAGTTCTTC.

The table lists this clone with a count of one. The V and J genes are TRBV30 and TRBJ2-5, with D possibly TRBD1 on 6 matching bases. The J call may be faulty, since TRBJ2-7 better matches the DNA end. The CDR3 length is 13 residues. Germline CDR1 GTSNPN, CDR2 SVGIG (reference sequence). The CDR3 spells CAWRGDRPYEQYF. CDR3 bases: TGTGCCTGGAGGGGAGACAGGCCCTACGAGCAGTACTTC.

This sequence joins TRBV4-1 and TRBJ2-7, with TRBD1 as a possible D gene (5 bases). The germline CDR1 and CDR2 sequences are MGHRA and YSYEKL. The CDR3 spans 15 residues. Trimming pared 0 bases from V and 2 bases from J, leaving 11 bases between. The CDR3 loop reads CASSQEWSGTYEQYF. The CDR3 nucleotides are TGCGCCAGCAGCCAAGAGTGGTCAGGGACCTACGAGCAGTACTTC.

A few counts support this clone. V gene TRBV10-3 combines with J gene TRBJ2-7; 10 nucleotides line up with TRBD1. This CDR3 contains 13 residues. CDR1 and CDR2 from the germline V gene are ENHRY and SYGVKD. After removal of 6 bases from V and 5 bases from J, the junction contained 4 bases not matched to a gene. The CDR3 loop is CAIRRGTGDEQYF. Written as DNA, the CDR3 is TGTGCCATCAGGCGGGGGACAGGGGACGAGCAGTACTTC.

This clone was found many times. V usage is TRBV30 and J usage is TRBJ2-6; 11 nucleotides align to TRBD1. Trimming removed 5 bases from V and 1 base from J; junction bases left unmatched: 1. The CDR3 is 15 residues long. CDR1 and CDR2 (germline): GTSNPN, SVGIG (reference sequence). For the CDR3, the DNA is TGTGCCTGGGGGACAGGGGGATCTGGGGCCAACGTCCTGACTTTC. Protein sequence: CAWGTGGSGANVLTF.

The sample holds one count of this clone. V is TRBV4-2 and J is TRBJ1-1, with TRBD1 identical over 9 bases. The J segment lost 3 bases and the V segment lost 4 bases, leaving 9 bases of the junction unmatched. The CDR3 covers 16 residues. In germline, CDR1 is LGHNA, CDR2 YNFKEQ. CDR3 loop: CASSPDRGMGYTEAFF. CDR3 nucleotide sequence: TGTGCCAGCAGCCCCGACAGGGGGATGGGTTACACTGAAGCTTTCTTT.

This clone has just a few counts. V and J are TRBV30 and TRBJ1-2; D gene ambiguous. The germline V gene encodes CDR1 GTSNPN and CDR2 SVGIG (reference sequence). This CDR3 is 11 amino acids long. V lost 5 bases, J lost 2 bases, and 6 bases lay in between. The CDR3 DNA sequence: TGTGCCTGGGCCGAGAACTATGGCTACACCTTC. This encodes CAWAENYGYTF.